Below are 5 T cell receptor beta chains sequenced from a single sample in a study of T cell repertoires in cytomegalovirus infection. TCRdb reanalysed the reads using MiXCR and keeps one entry per CDR3 protein. Of about 160,000 distinct CDR3 sequences detected, roughly 15% appear once; the ten largest clones hold about 17%. Input material: CD8+ T cells from PBMCs. The receptors come from a human donor in good health (CMV status not recorded). Some clones in this sample may be carry-over from other donors' samples.

This clonotype was counted a few times. The gene calls are TRBV29-1 and TRBJ2-1; TRBD2 matches 7 bases. V was pared by 8 bases and J by 0 bases, with 7 bases of the junction left unmatched. Germline values: CDR1 SQVTM, CDR2 ANQGSEA. The CDR3 contains 14 residues. CDR3: CSTPWGGSYNEQFF. The CDR3 DNA follows: TGCAGCACTCCATGGGGGGGCTCCTACAATGAGCAGTTCTTC.

This clonotype has just a few counts. The genes are TRBV7-9 and TRBJ2-1; 7 nucleotides align to TRBD1. This CDR3 region has 15 residues. V lost 7 bases, J lost 6 bases, and 12 bases stayed unmatched. Germline V gene data show CDR1 as SEHNR and CDR2 as FQNEAQ (reference sequence). CDR3 coding DNA: TGTGCCAGCAACCTAAAAGGGGGCAGGAGCAATGAGCAGTTCTTC. This gives the protein CASNLKGGRSNEQFF.

This rearrangement joins TRBV4-3 to TRBJ2-3; 9 bases are a match to TRBD1. The germline V gene encodes CDR1 LGHNA and CDR2 YSLEER. There are 15 residues in the CDR3. V dropped 5 bases and J dropped 5; count of bases not matched to a gene: 8. CDR3 sequence reads: CASSTRDRDVDTQYF. DNA for the CDR3: TGCGCCAGCAGCACCCGGGACAGGGACGTAGATACGCAGTATTTT.

This clonotype was observed at least ten times. This chain joins TRBV7-2 and TRBJ2-1; 8 bases are shared with TRBD2. The V segment lost 5 bases and the J segment 4 bases; nucleotides outside the gene matches: 4. This CDR3 has 14 residues. Per the germline V gene, CDR1 is SGHTA and CDR2 is FQGNSA. CDR3 sequence reads: CASSISGNYNEQFF. The CDR3 nucleotides read TGTGCCAGCAGCATTAGCGGGAATTACAATGAGCAGTTCTTC.

The chain couples TRBV7-2 to TRBJ1-1, with D uncertain. CDR1 and CDR2 (germline): SGHTA, FQGNSA. Trimming pared 2 bases from V and 5 bases from J, leaving 12 bases between. The CDR3 loop spans 14 amino acids. In DNA form, the CDR3 reads TGTGCCAGCAGCTTAAACGTTGTTGGGACTGAAGCTTTCTTT. Protein sequence: CASSLNVVGTEAFF.